Sequencing of this TCR beta chain was carried out in a study of CD8+CD57+ T cells in acquired aplastic anemia. The overall study: DNA per sorted CD4+ or CD8+ sample ranged about 0.19 to 30 ug, averaging around 3.2 ug.

Germline V gene lookup returns CDR1 DFQATT and CDR2 SNEGSKA (reference sequence). This CDR3 has 12 amino acids. Points from the study as a whole: Patients and controls turned out to have twenty-nine CD8+ CDR3 sequences in common.

Using genomic DNA as the template, TCR beta VDJ and CDR3 profiling was carried out. TCRdb ran MiXCR on the reads and lists one entry per CDR3 protein. The sample contains roughly 160,000 distinct CDR3 sequences, around 75% of which appear only once. CD8+CD57+ cell expansion had been shown by flow cytometry in patients chosen for sequencing. Patient blood was sampled before any therapy had been received. This clonotype was detected a few times. Its cognate antigen is unknown. The sequence was obtained from a human donor with aplastic anemia. Sequenced sample: sorted CD4+, CD8+, or CD8+CD57+ T cells (not recorded which) from PBMCs. The J gene is TRBJ2-7, the V gene TRBV20-1, with 7 bases aligning to TRBD2. CDR3 in amino acids: CGGVVGSYEQYF. In DNA form, the CDR3 reads TGCGGGGGGGTCGTGGGCTCCTACGAGCAGTACTTC.